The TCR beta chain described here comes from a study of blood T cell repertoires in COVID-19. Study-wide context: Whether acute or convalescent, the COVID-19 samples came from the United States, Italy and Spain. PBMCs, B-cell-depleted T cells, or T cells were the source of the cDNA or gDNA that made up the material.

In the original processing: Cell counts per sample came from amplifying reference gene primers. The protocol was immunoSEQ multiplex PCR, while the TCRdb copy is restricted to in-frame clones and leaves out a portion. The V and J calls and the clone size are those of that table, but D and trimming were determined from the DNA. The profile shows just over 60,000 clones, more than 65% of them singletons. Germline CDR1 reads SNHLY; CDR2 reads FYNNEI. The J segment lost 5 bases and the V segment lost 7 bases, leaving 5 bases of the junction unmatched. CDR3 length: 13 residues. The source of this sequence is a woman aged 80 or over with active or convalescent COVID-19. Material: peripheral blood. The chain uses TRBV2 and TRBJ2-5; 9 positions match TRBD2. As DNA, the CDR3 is TGTGCCAGCATGCGGGGGGGCCGGGAGACCCAGTACTTC. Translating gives CASMRGGRETQYF.